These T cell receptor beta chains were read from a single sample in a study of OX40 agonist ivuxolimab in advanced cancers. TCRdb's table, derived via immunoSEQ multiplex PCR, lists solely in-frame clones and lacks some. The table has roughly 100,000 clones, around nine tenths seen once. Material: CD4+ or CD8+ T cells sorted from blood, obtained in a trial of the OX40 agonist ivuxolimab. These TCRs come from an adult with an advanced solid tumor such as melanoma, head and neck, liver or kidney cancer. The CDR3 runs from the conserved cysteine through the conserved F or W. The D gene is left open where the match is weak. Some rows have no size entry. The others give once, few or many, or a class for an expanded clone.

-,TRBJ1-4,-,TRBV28,CASKTAGSQNEKLFF,TGTGCCAGCAAGACCGCGGGATCCCAAAATGAAAAACTGTTTTTT
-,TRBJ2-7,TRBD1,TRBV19,CASSIGVDRGRYEQYF,TGTGCCAGTAGTATAGGAGTCGACAGGGGTAGATACGAGCAGTACTTC
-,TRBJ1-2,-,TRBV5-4,CASSSDAGYGYTF,TGTGCCAGCAGCTCGGACGCAGGGTATGGCTACACCTTC
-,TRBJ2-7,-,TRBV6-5,CASTPAGSYEQYF,TGTGCCAGCACTCCGGCAGGGAGTTACGAGCAGTACTTC
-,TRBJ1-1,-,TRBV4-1,CASSLAPGGRTEAFF,TGCGCCAGCAGCCTAGCCCCCGGGGGCAGGACTGAAGCTTTCTTT
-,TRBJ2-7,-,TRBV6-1,CASSDKGGSYEQYF,TGTGCCAGCAGTGACAAGGGCGGGTCCTACGAGCAGTACTTC
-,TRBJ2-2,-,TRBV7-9,CATTLYDSNTGELFF,TGTGCCACCACTCTCTATGACTCGAACACCGGGGAGCTGTTTTTT
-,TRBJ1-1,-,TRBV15,CATSRDWIRQNTEAFF,TGTGCCACCAGCAGAGATTGGATACGGCAGAACACTGAAGCTTTCTTT
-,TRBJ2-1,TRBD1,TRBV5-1,CASSVGQIQGGEQFF,TGCGCCAGCAGCGTGGGACAGATCCAAGGCGGGGAGCAGTTCTTC
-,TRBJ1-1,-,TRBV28,CASSLGGRDTEAFF,TGTGCCAGCAGTCTGGGGGGTAGGGACACTGAAGCTTTCTTT
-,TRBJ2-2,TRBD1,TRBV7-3,CASSLEGATGELFF,TGTGCCAGCAGCTTAGAGGGGGCCACCGGGGAGCTGTTTTTT
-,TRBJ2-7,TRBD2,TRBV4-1,CASSSLAGVYEQYF,TGCGCCAGCAGCTCACTAGCGGGGGTATACGAGCAGTACTTC
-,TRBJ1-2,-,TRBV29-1,CSVEDTPGKGGGGYGYTF,TGCAGCGTTGAAGACACCCCAGGCAAGGGAGGGGGGGGGTATGGCTACACCTTC
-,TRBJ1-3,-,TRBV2,CASSDGRTSGNTIYF,TGTGCCAGCAGTGACGGCAGAACCTCTGGAAACACCATATATTTT
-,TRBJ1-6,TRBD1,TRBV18,CASSGQRGPRSPLHF,TGTGCCAGCTCAGGGCAGAGGGGGCCCCGGTCACCCCTCCACTTT
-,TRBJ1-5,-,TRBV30,CAWSTRVGRDQPQHF,TGTGCCTGGAGTACCAGGGTCGGTAGAGATCAGCCCCAGCATTTT
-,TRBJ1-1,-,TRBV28,CASEGNTEAFF,TGTGCCAGCGAAGGGAACACTGAAGCTTTCTTT
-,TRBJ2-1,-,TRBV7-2,CASSFGGGANEQFF,TGTGCCAGCAGCTTTGGAGGGGGGGCCAATGAGCAGTTCTTC
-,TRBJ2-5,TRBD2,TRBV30,CAWSRAGGRRETQYF,TGTGCCTGGAGTAGGGCGGGGGGCCGAAGGGAGACCCAGTACTTC
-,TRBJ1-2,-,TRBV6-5,CASSYGQRSYGYTF,TGTGCCAGCAGTTACGGTCAACGAAGCTATGGCTACACCTTC
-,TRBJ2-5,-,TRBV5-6,CASSLYPPIEQYF,TGTGCCAGCAGCTTGTACCCTCCAATAGAGCAGTACTTC
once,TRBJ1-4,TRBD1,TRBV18,CASSRGQGKNEKLFF,TGTGCCAGCTCACGGGGACAGGGCAAGAATGAAAAACTGTTTTTT
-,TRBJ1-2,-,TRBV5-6,CASSLGQLLYGYTF,TGTGCCAGCAGCTTGGGCCAGCTCCTCTATGGCTACACCTTC
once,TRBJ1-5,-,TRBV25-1,CASSDHRDNQPQHF,TGTGCCAGCAGTGATCACAGGGACAATCAGCCCCAGCATTTT
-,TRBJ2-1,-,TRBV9,CASSVDGLYEQFF,TGTGCCAGCAGCGTAGACGGGTTATATGAGCAGTTCTTC
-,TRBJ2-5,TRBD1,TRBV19,CASSIPGTAQETQYF,TGTGCCAGTAGTATCCCCGGGACAGCTCAAGAGACCCAGTACTTC
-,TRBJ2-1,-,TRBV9,CASSERGDNEQFF,TGTGCCAGCAGCGAGAGGGGTGACAATGAGCAGTTCTTC
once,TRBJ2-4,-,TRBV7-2,CASSLHPDIQYF,TGTGCCAGCAGCTTACATCCGGACATTCAGTACTTC
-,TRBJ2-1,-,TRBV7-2,CASSFRFGDNEQFF,TGTGCCAGCAGCTTTCGATTTGGGGACAATGAGCAGTTCTTC
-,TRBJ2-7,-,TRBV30,CACGFVEQYF,TGTGCCTGCGGTTTCGTCGAGCAGTACTTC
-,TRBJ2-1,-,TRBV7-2,CASSSRGGGHSANEQFF,TGTGCCAGCAGCTCGCGTGGCGGGGGCCACTCCGCCAATGAGCAGTTCTTC
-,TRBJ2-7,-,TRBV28,CASTSTGANYEQYF,TGTGCCAGCACTTCCACTGGGGCAAACTACGAGCAGTACTTC
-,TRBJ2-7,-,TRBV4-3,CASSLAESYEQYF,TGCGCCAGCAGCCTCGCGGAGTCCTACGAGCAGTACTTC
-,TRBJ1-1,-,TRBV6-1,CASRPQGAMNTEAFF,TGTGCCAGCAGGCCGCAGGGCGCGATGAACACTGAAGCTTTCTTT
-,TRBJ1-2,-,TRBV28,CASKMTVRRGYTF,TGTGCCAGCAAAATGACAGTTAGGCGTGGCTACACCTTC
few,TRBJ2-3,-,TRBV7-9,CASSPSTDTQYF,TGTGCCAGCAGCCCTAGCACAGATACGCAGTATTTT
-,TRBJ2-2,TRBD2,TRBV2,CATRTSDGFTGELFF,TGTGCCACCCGAACTAGCGACGGATTCACCGGGGAGCTGTTTTTT
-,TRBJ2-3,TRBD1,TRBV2,CASSAQGASTDTQYF,TGTGCCAGCAGTGCGCAGGGGGCGAGCACAGATACGCAGTATTTT
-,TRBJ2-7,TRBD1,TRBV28,CATTNDRGNYEQYF,TGTGCCACCACGAACGACAGGGGAAACTACGAGCAGTACTTC
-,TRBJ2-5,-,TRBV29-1,CSVGAGAFQETQYF,TGCAGCGTTGGCGCCGGGGCCTTTCAAGAGACCCAGTACTTC
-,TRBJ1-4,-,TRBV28,CASSWTKEKLFF,TGTGCCAGCAGTTGGACGAAAGAAAAACTGTTTTTT
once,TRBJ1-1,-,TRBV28,CASSGTVSTEAFF,TGTGCCAGCAGTGGGACGGTTTCGACTGAAGCTTTCTTT
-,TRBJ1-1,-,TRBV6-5,CASGLQGLEAFF,TGTGCCAGCGGCCTGCAGGGGTTAGAAGCTTTCTTT
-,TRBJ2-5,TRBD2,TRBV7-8,CASSLGGGDAGTQYF,TGTGCCAGCAGCTTAGGCGGGGGGGACGCTGGGACCCAGTACTTC
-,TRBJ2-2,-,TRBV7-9,CASSLGERAGELFF,TGTGCCAGCAGCTTAGGGGAACGCGCCGGGGAGCTGTTTTTT
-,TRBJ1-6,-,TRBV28,CASTRASSGDSPLHF,TGTGCCAGCACACGGGCGTCCTCGGGGGATTCACCCCTCCACTTT